This T cell receptor (beta chain) was sequenced in a study of neurological immune-mediated disorders. Notes on the study in general: Multiple sclerosis, the disease with the least TCR clonal expansion, fell below healthy controls, whereas HTLV-1-associated myelopathy showed the most.

5'RACE with 10-nucleotide random UMIs generated the cDNA. In every sequencing run, more than 190 million TCR-beta sequences were generated from 15-18 subjects. A single record per CDR3 protein comes from TCRdb applying MiXCR to the 5' RACE reads. The data show 55,000 to 75,000 distinct CDR3 sequences, about 2.5% seen once. In this sample, this clonotype turned up many times. Its cognate antigen is unknown. Sample: PBMCs. This clonotype was sampled from a man aged 50-60 years with multiple sclerosis.

The CDR3 nucleotides read TGCAGTGCTCTTGGACAGGGGGATAACTATGGCTACACCTTC. Translated: CSALGQGDNYGYTF. The J gene is TRBJ1-2, the V gene TRBV20-1; 10 nucleotides match TRBD1. Germline V gene sequence: CDR1 DFQATT, CDR2 SNEGSKA (reference sequence). The CDR3 consists of 14 residues. The trim removed 5 bases at V and 1 base at J, leaving 4 bases unmatched.